Listed below are T cell receptor beta chains from one sample, sequenced in a study of cytomegalovirus exposure and HLA in healthy donors. This table comes from immunoSEQ multiplex PCR, and its TCRdb copy is limited to in-frame clones, with some not included. The table shows around 40,000 clones, with around 72% occurring only once. The sequenced sample was PBMCs. These receptors originate from a woman in her twenties or thirties in good health and CMV-seronegative. Each CDR3 is given with its conserved first and last residue. D genes are given only for firm matches. Clone size, where shown, is once, few, many, or a class for clones that have expanded.

v_call,d_call,j_call,clone_size,cdr3_aa,cdr3_nt
TRBV6-4,.,TRBJ2-1,.,CASSPGSSSYNEQFF,TGTGCCAGCAGTCCCGGGTCAAGCTCCTACAATGAGCAGTTCTTC
TRBV28,.,TRBJ1-1,once,CASSISSDGGAFF,TGTGCCAGCAGCATCAGTAGTGACGGCGGGGCTTTCTTT
TRBV9,TRBD2,TRBJ2-3,.,CASSPLPGLSTDTQYF,TGTGCCAGCAGCCCACTCCCGGGACTAAGCACAGATACGCAGTATTTT
TRBV15,.,TRBJ2-7,.,CATREEASDPYEQYF,TGTGCCACCAGAGAGGAGGCGTCCGACCCCTACGAGCAGTACTTC
TRBV6-6,.,TRBJ1-6,.,CASRLRVVGNSPLHF,TGTGCCAGCCGCCTCAGGGTAGTAGGGAATTCACCCCTCCACTTT
TRBV6-5,TRBD1,TRBJ1-1,.,CASSYPGQGGTEAFF,TGTGCCAGCAGTTACCCGGGACAGGGTGGCACTGAAGCTTTCTTT
TRBV30,TRBD2,TRBJ2-6,.,CACYPGLAYSGANVLTF,TGTGCCTGTTATCCGGGACTAGCGTACTCTGGGGCCAACGTCCTGACTTTC
TRBV5-1,TRBD1,TRBJ2-2,.,CASSPTLNDRAGELFF,TGCGCCAGCAGCCCAACCTTGAATGACAGGGCCGGGGAGCTGTTTTTT
TRBV9,.,TRBJ2-7,once,CASSVRSPISYEQYF,TGTGCCAGCAGCGTACGGTCCCCAATCTCCTACGAGCAGTACTTC
TRBV15,TRBD2,TRBJ2-1,.,CATSRGGGSYNEQFF,TGTGCCACCAGCAGAGGGGGGGGCTCCTACAATGAGCAGTTCTTC
TRBV30,.,TRBJ2-3,few,CAWSVLGSTDTQYF,TGTGCCTGGAGTGTACTAGGGAGCACAGATACGCAGTATTTT
TRBV5-1,.,TRBJ1-2,.,CASSLGPGYGYTF,TGCGCCAGCAGCTTGGGGCCGGGCTATGGCTACACCTTC
TRBV19,.,TRBJ2-7,.,CASSISRGYEQYF,TGTGCCAGTAGTATCTCCAGGGGCTACGAGCAGTACTTC
TRBV7-2,.,TRBJ1-3,.,CASSPGGSGNTIYF,TGTGCCAGCAGCCCCGGTGGCTCTGGAAACACCATATATTTT
TRBV2,TRBD1,TRBJ1-2,.,CASSTGTAYGYTF,TGTGCCAGCAGTACCGGGACAGCCTATGGCTACACCTTC
TRBV29-1,TRBD1,TRBJ2-1,.,CSVGWSGQGYNEQFF,TGCAGCGTTGGTTGGTCGGGACAGGGGTACAATGAGCAGTTCTTC
TRBV30,.,TRBJ2-3,.,CAWSAWTDTQYF,TGTGCCTGGAGTGCGTGGACTGATACGCAGTATTTT
TRBV30,.,TRBJ2-2,.,CAWSVWVRENTGELFF,TGTGCCTGGAGTGTATGGGTGCGGGAGAACACCGGGGAGCTGTTTTTT
TRBV10-3,.,TRBJ1-2,.,CAISVAGIGYTF,TGTGCCATCAGTGTTGCGGGAATCGGCTACACCTTC
TRBV29-1,.,TRBJ2-1,.,CSVQDSFFSYNEQFF,TGCAGCGTCCAGGACAGCTTCTTTTCCTACAATGAGCAGTTCTTC
TRBV27,.,TRBJ2-2,.,CASSPLTGGELFF,TGTGCCAGCAGTCCCCTCACGGGAGGGGAGCTGTTTTTT
TRBV7-9,.,TRBJ1-1,.,CASSTNYEGLRLNTEAFF,TGTGCCAGCAGCACTAACTATGAGGGTTTACGGCTGAACACTGAAGCTTTCTTT
TRBV28,TRBD1,TRBJ1-5,.,CASRTGTGGVRPQHF,TGTGCCAGCAGAACCGGGACAGGTGGGGTTAGGCCCCAGCATTTT
TRBV9,.,TRBJ2-2,.,CASSDRTVANTGELFF,TGTGCCAGCAGCGACAGGACAGTCGCGAACACCGGGGAGCTGTTTTTT
TRBV2,.,TRBJ1-5,.,CASSDGTDYQPQHF,TGTGCCAGCAGTGATGGGACTGACTATCAGCCCCAGCATTTT
TRBV2,TRBD2,TRBJ2-1,.,CASSPSGTRSSYNEQFF,TGTGCCAGCAGTCCATCCGGGACTAGGAGCTCCTACAATGAGCAGTTCTTC
TRBV4-1,.,TRBJ2-3,.,CASSQKRATDTQYF,TGCGCCAGCAGCCAAAAGAGGGCCACAGATACGCAGTATTTT
TRBV6-6,TRBD1,TRBJ1-6,.,CATGTGLSSYNSPLHF,TGTGCCACCGGGACAGGCCTAAGCTCCTATAATTCACCCCTCCACTTT
TRBV4-2,.,TRBJ1-5,few,CASSQDLGRNQPQHF,TGTGCCAGCAGCCAAGATTTGGGGCGCAATCAGCCCCAGCATTTT
TRBV29-1,.,TRBJ2-5,.,CSLATGGGFTQYF,TGCAGCCTGGCTACAGGGGGGGGTTTTACCCAGTACTTC
TRBV28,.,TRBJ1-3,few,CASRTAGNTIYF,TGTGCCAGCAGGACAGCTGGAAACACCATATATTTT
TRBV19,.,TRBJ2-1,.,CASRGPGDEQFF,TGTGCCAGTAGAGGGCCGGGAGATGAGCAGTTCTTC
TRBV10-2,TRBD1,TRBJ2-5,.,CASSETGGPSRKTQYF,TGCGCCAGCAGCGAGACAGGGGGCCCTTCGAGAAAGACCCAGTACTTC
TRBV10-3,.,TRBJ1-2,.,CAMGGGDYGYTF,TGTGCCATGGGGGGAGGGGACTATGGCTACACCTTC
TRBV9,.,TRBJ2-2,.,CASSPLSGPNTGELFF,TGTGCCAGCAGCCCACTAAGCGGCCCGAACACCGGGGAGCTGTTTTTT
TRBV30,TRBD2,TRBJ2-1,.,CAWQERGGHREQFF,TGTGCCTGGCAAGAGCGGGGGGGCCATCGGGAGCAGTTCTTC
TRBV28,TRBD2,TRBJ2-7,.,CASRNPGLAGREQYF,TGTGCCAGCAGAAACCCCGGACTAGCGGGACGCGAGCAGTACTTC
TRBV6-1,TRBD2,TRBJ2-5,.,CASTIAGQETQYF,TGTGCCAGCACTATAGCGGGGCAAGAGACCCAGTACTTC
TRBV10-3,.,TRBJ1-1,.,CAISAGDTEAFF,TGTGCCATCAGTGCTGGAGACACTGAAGCTTTCTTT
TRBV30,.,TRBJ1-1,once,CAWEPRGLMNTEAFF,TGTGCCTGGGAACCCAGGGGATTGATGAACACTGAAGCTTTCTTT
TRBV7-9,TRBD1,TRBJ2-7,.,CASSPTGPHEQYF,TGTGCCAGCAGCCCGACAGGGCCCCACGAGCAGTACTTC
TRBV30,.,TRBJ2-5,.,CAWRFGKTQYF,TGTGCCTGGAGATTCGGGAAGACCCAGTACTTC
TRBV30,.,TRBJ1-2,.,CAWRTGPLYGYTF,TGTGCCTGGAGAACAGGGCCGCTTTACGGCTACACCTTC
TRBV28,.,TRBJ1-5,.,CASTRGRTTQPQHF,TGTGCCAGCACTAGGGGTCGTACAACTCAGCCCCAGCATTTT
TRBV5-4,.,TRBJ2-5,.,CASSRGEGETQYF,TGTGCCAGCAGCAGGGGGGAGGGGGAGACCCAGTACTTC
TRBV6-5,.,TRBJ2-6,.,CASSYSVSGANVLTF,TGTGCCAGCAGTTACTCTGTATCCGGGGCCAACGTCCTGACTTTC
TRBV30,TRBD1,TRBJ1-5,.,CAWSAGQANQPQHF,TGTGCCTGGAGCGCCGGACAGGCAAATCAGCCCCAGCATTTT
TRBV6-5,.,TRBJ2-5,few,CASSREGQQETQYF,TGTGCCAGCAGTCGCGAAGGACAGCAAGAGACCCAGTACTTC
TRBV30,.,TRBJ1-6,.,CAWSGFEGLKAPLHF,TGTGCCTGGAGTGGGTTTGAGGGTTTAAAGGCACCCCTCCACTTT
TRBV5-1,.,TRBJ1-1,.,CASSLVGGNTEAFF,TGCGCCAGCAGCTTGGTGGGAGGCAACACTGAAGCTTTCTTT
TRBV11-2,.,TRBJ2-7,.,CASSLRAGYYEQYF,TGTGCCAGCAGCTTAAGAGCAGGGTACTACGAGCAGTACTTC
TRBV5-1,.,TRBJ2-3,once,CASSTLSFTDTQYF,TGCGCCAGCAGCACTCTTAGCTTCACAGATACGCAGTATTTT
TRBV2,TRBD1,TRBJ2-6,.,CASSLTGTEHSGANVLTF,TGTGCCAGTTCCCTCACCGGGACAGAACACTCTGGGGCCAACGTCCTGACTTTC
TRBV2,TRBD2,TRBJ2-5,once,CASREGKRGQETQYF,TGTGCCAGCAGGGAGGGTAAGCGGGGCCAAGAGACCCAGTACTTC
TRBV30,TRBD1,TRBJ1-4,.,CAGTGAVNEKLFF,TGTGCCGGGACAGGTGCCGTAAATGAAAAACTGTTTTTT
TRBV13,TRBD1,TRBJ2-2,.,CASSLGTGSTIGELFF,TGTGCCAGCAGCTTAGGGACAGGGAGTACGATCGGGGAGCTGTTTTTT
TRBV7-9,.,TRBJ1-5,.,CASSFEGGNQPQHF,TGTGCCAGCAGCTTTGAAGGAGGTAATCAGCCCCAGCATTTT
TRBV6-5,.,TRBJ1-2,.,CASSYSGSGFGYTF,TGTGCCAGCAGTTACTCGGGATCGGGGTTCGGCTACACCTTC
TRBV4-1,TRBD1,TRBJ2-7,.,CASSEGPQGVYEQYF,TGCGCCAGCAGCGAAGGCCCACAGGGGGTCTACGAGCAGTACTTC
TRBV29-1,.,TRBJ2-1,.,CSVEDRQGNEQFF,TGCAGCGTTGAAGATCGGCAGGGCAATGAGCAGTTCTTC